This is a list of T cell receptor beta chains from one sample in a study of shared clonotypes between healthy human individuals. Some clones are missing from TCRdb's copy, which holds only in-frame ones; the method was immunoSEQ multiplex PCR. The sample lists some 1,400,000 clones, around 95% seen once, with about 1.2% in the top ten. Sequenced sample: naive CD4+ T cells sorted from blood. These receptors originate from a man younger than 45 in good health. The CDR3 runs from the conserved cysteine through the conserved F or W. A D gene is named only where the DNA matches it firmly. Clone sizes are given selectively: once, few, many, or a class where the clone is expanded.

j_call cdr3_length clone_size v_call d_call cdr3_aa cdr3_nt
TRBJ2-5 12 once TRBV18 NA CASSPSDETQYF TGTGCCAGCTCACCCTCCGATGAGACCCAGTACTTC
TRBJ1-1 17 NA TRBV7-9 TRBD1 CASQKAGTDLGHTEAFF TGTGCCAGCCAAAAGGCCGGGACAGACTTAGGACACACTGAAGCTTTCTTT
TRBJ1-4 13 NA TRBV5-1 NA CASSLVPDEKLFF TGCGCCAGCAGCTTGGTACCCGATGAAAAACTGTTTTTT
TRBJ1-5 15 NA TRBV11-2 NA CASSLDPVEGQPQHF TGTGCCAGCAGCTTAGATCCCGTAGAGGGTCAGCCCCAGCATTTT
TRBJ2-2 13 once TRBV19 NA CASRSGYTGELFF TGTGCCAGTAGGTCAGGGTACACCGGGGAGCTGTTTTTT
TRBJ2-1 15 NA TRBV6-5 TRBD1 CASSPHKTGGNEQFF TGTGCCAGCAGTCCCCATAAGACAGGGGGGAATGAGCAGTTCTTC
TRBJ1-2 13 NA TRBV6-5 NA CASRRDQDYGYTF TGTGCCAGCAGGCGAGACCAGGACTATGGCTACACCTTC
TRBJ2-2 17 NA TRBV11-2 NA CASSTPRRGANTGELFF TGTGCCAGCAGCACCCCTCGAAGGGGCGCGAACACCGGGGAGCTGTTTTTT
TRBJ2-1 16 NA TRBV14 NA CASSQEVTSSYNEQFF TGTGCCAGCAGCCAAGAGGTAACAAGTTCCTACAATGAGCAGTTCTTC
TRBJ2-7 13 NA TRBV15 NA CATSWTVVDEQYF TGTGCCACCAGCTGGACAGTGGTCGACGAGCAGTACTTC
TRBJ2-3 13 NA TRBV29-1 NA CSVGLKNTDTQYF TGCAGCGTTGGGCTCAAAAACACAGATACGCAGTATTTT
TRBJ2-7 14 once TRBV6-6 NA CASGRDSKPYEQYF TGTGCCAGCGGTCGGGATTCCAAACCCTACGAGCAGTACTTC
TRBJ2-1 12 NA TRBV23-1 NA CASRPLYNEQFF TGCGCCAGCAGGCCTCTGTACAATGAGCAGTTCTTC
TRBJ2-3 13 NA TRBV9 NA CASSVPDSDTQYF TGTGCCAGCAGCGTACCGGATTCGGATACGCAGTATTTT